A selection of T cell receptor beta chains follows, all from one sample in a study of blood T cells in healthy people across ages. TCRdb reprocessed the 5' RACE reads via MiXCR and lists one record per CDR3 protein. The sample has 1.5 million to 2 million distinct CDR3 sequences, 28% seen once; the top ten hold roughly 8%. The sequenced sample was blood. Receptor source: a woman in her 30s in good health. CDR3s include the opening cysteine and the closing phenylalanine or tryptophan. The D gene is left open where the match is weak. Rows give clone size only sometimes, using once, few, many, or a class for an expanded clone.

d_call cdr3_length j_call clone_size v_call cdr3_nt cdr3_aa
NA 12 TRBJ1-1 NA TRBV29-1 TGCAGCGTTGTCGGGGGAAACACTGGAGCTTTCTTT CSVVGGNTGAFF
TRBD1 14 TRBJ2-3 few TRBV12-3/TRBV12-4 TGTGCCAGCAGCCGCGGGACAGGGGTAGATACGCAGTATTTT CASSRGTGVDTQYF
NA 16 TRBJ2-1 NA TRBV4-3 TGCGCCAGCAGCCAAGATGGGGGCCCATCCTACAATGAGCAGTTCTTC CASSQDGGPSYNEQFF
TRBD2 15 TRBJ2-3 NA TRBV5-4 TGTGCCAGCAGCTTGGCTAGCGGGGCCACAGATACGCAGTATTTT CASSLASGATDTQYF
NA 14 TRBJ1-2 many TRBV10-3 TGTGCCATCAGTGAGTCAGCCGGGGACTATGGCTACACCTTC CAISESAGDYGYTF
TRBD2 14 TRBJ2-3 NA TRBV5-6 TGTGCCAGCAGCTCCATTACTAGCGAGTATACGCAGTATTTT CASSSITSEYTQYF
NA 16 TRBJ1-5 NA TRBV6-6 TGTGCCAGCAGTTACTCCCCTCAGGTTAGCAATCAGCCCCAGCATTTT CASSYSPQVSNQPQHF
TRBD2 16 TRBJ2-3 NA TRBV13 TGTGCCAGCAGCCCACCAGGGCGGGAGGGGCGAGATACGCAGTATTTT CASSPPGREGRDTQYF
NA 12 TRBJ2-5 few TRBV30 TGTGCCTGGAGGTATGACCAAGAGACCCAGTACTTC CAWRYDQETQYF
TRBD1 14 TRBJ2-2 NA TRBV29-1 TGCAGCGTGGAAGGACAGGCCTCCACCGGGGAGCTGTTTTTT CSVEGQASTGELFF
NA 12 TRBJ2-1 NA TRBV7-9 TGTGCCAGCAGGCCTGTTCTGGATTCGGGGTTCTTC CASRPVLDSGFF
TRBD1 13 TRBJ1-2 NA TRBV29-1 TGCAGCGTTGAAGAGGACAGGCGGCATGGCTACACCTTC CSVEEDRRHGYTF
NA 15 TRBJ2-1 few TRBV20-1 TGCAGTGCTCCGCCCGGGGCGGGGAGTCCCAATGAGCAGTTCTTC CSAPPGAGSPNEQFF
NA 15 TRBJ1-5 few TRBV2 TGTGCCAGCAGTCGCTCTCAGGGGCGCAATCACCCCCAGCATTTT CASSRSQGRNHPQHF
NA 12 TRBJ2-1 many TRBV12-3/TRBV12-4 TGTGCCAGCAGACTACTGGGAAATGAGCAGTTCTTC CASRLLGNEQFF
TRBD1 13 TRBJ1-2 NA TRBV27 TGTGCCAGCAGTTCAACAGGGGCCTATGGCTACACCTTC CASSSTGAYGYTF